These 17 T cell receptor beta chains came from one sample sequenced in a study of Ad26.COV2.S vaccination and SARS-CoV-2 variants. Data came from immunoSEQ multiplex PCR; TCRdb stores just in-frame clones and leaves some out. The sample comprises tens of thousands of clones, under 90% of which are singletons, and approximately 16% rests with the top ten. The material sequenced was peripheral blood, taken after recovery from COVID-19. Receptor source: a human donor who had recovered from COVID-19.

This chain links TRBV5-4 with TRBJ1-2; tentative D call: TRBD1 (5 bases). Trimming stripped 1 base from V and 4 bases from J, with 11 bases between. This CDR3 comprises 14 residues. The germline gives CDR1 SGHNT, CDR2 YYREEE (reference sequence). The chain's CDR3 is CASSLWGGAYGYTF. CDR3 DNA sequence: TGTGCCAGCAGCTTGTGGGGGGGAGCCTATGGCTACACCTTC.

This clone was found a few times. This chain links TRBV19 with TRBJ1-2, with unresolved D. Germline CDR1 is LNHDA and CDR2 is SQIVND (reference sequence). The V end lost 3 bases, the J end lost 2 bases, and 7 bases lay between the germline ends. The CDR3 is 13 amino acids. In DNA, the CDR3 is TGTGCCAGTAGTATGTGGGGAAACTATGGCTACACCTTC. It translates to CASSMWGNYGYTF.

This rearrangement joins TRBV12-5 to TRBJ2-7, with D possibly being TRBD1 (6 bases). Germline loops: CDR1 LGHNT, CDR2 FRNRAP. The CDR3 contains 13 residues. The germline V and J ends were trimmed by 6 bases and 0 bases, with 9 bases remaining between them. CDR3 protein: CASGPGVSYEQYF. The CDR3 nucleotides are TGTGCTAGTGGACCAGGGGTCTCCTACGAGCAGTACTTC.

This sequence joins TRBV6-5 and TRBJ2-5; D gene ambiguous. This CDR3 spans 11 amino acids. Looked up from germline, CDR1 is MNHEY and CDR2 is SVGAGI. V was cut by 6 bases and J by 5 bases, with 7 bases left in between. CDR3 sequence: CASRLGETQYF. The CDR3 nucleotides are TGTGCCAGCAGATTGGGCGAGACCCAGTACTTC.

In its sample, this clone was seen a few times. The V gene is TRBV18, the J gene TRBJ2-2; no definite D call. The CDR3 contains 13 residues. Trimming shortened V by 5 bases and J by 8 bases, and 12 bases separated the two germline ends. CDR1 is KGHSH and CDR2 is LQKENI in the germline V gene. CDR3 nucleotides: TGTGCCAGCTCATCCGTGTCGGTGGGGGAGCTGTTTTTT. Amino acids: CASSSVSVGELFF.

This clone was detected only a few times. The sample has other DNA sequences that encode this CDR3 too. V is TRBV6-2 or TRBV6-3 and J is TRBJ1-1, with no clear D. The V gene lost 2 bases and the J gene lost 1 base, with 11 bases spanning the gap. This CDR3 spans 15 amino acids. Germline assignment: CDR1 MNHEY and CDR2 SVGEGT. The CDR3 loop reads CASSYSAGPNTEAFF. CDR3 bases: TGTGCCAGCAGTTACAGTGCGGGCCCGAACACTGAAGCTTTCTTT.

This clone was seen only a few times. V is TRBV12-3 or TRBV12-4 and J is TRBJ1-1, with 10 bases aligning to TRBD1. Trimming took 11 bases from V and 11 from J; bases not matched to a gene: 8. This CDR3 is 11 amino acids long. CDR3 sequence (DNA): TGTGCCGGGGACAGGGGAGGTCGGGCTTTCTTT. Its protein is CAGDRGGRAFF.

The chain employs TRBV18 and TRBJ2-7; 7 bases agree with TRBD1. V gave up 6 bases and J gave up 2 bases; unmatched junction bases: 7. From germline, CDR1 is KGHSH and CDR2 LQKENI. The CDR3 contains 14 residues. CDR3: CASSLPQGPYEQYF. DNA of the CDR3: TGTGCCAGCTCGCTACCACAGGGGCCCTACGAGCAGTACTTC.

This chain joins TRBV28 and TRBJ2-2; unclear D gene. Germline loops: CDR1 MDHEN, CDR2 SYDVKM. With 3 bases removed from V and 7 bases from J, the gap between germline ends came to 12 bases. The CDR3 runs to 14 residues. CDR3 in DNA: TGTGCCAGCAGTTTCCGTCGACTCCTCGGGGAGCTGTTTTTT. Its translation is CASSFRRLLGELFF.

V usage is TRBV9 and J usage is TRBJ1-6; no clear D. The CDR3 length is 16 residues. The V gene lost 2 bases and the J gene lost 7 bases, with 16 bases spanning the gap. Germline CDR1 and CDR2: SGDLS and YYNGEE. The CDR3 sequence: CASSVGPRMWNSPLHF. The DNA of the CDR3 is TGTGCCAGCAGCGTCGGACCCAGGATGTGGAATTCACCCCTCCACTTT.

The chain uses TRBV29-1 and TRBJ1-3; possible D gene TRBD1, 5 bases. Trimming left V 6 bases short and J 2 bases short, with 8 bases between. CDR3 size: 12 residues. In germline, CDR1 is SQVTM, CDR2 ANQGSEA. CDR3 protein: CSVREAGNTIYF. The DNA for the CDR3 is TGCAGCGTCAGGGAAGCTGGAAACACCATATATTTT.

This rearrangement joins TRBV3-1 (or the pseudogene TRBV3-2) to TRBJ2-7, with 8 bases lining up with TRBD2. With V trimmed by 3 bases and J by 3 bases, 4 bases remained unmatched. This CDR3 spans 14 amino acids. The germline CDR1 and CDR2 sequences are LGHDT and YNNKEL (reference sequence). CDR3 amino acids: CASSQGTRDYEQYF. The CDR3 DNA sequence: TGTGCCAGCAGCCAGGGGACTAGGGACTACGAGCAGTACTTC.

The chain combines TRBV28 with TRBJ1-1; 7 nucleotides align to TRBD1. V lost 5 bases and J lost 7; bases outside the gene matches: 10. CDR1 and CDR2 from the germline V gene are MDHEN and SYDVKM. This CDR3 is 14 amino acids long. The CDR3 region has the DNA TGTGCCAGCAGTAAAGACAGGGAGGTTGGTGAAGCTTTCTTT. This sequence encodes CASSKDREVGEAFF.

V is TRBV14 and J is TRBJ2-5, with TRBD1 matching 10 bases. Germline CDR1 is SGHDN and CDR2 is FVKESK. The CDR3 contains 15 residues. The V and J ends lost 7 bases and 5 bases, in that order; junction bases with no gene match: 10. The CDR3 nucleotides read TGTGCCAGCAAGCCCGGGACAGGGGAGTTGGAGACCCAGTACTTC. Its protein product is CASKPGTGELETQYF.

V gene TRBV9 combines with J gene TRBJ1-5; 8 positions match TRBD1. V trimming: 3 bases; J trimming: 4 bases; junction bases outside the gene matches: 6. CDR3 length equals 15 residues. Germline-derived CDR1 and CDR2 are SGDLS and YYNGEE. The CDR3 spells CASSETGEVNQPQHF. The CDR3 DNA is TGTGCCAGCAGCGAGACAGGGGAGGTTAATCAGCCCCAGCATTTT.

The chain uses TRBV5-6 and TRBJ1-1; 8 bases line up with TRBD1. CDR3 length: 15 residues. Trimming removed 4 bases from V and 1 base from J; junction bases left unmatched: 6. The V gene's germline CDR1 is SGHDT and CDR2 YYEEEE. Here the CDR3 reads CASSPGDRPNTEAFF. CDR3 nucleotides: TGTGCCAGCAGCCCGGGGGACAGGCCGAACACTGAAGCTTTCTTT.

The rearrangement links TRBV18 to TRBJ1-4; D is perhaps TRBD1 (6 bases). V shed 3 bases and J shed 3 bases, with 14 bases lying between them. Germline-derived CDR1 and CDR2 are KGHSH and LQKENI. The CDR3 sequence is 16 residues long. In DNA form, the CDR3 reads TGTGCCAGCTCACCCTTTGACAGGTCAGCTAATGAAAAACTGTTTTTT. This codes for CASSPFDRSANEKLFF.